The present entry profiles one T cell receptor (beta chain) with its context. The specificity of this receptor is unknown. No clone much larger than this one lies a single base away; base qualities are absent. The data stem from a study of blood T cell repertoires in COVID-19 (dated by TCRdb to the early 2020s). Context from the whole study: Samples covering the acute and convalescent phases of COVID-19 were provided by collaborators in the United States, Italy and Spain. The prospective study material was composed of cDNA or gDNA derived from T cells, B-cell-depleted T cells, or PBMCs. The dataset comprised deeply sampled blood TCRbeta repertoires from subjects exposed to, actively infected with, or recovered from COVID-19. The repertoires were released in a freely available public database meant as a resource for research on the immune response to SARS-CoV-2. Samples were obtained from the ongoing ImmuneRACE study (first 160 participants) and from some 1,300 subjects provided by 6 global collaborators. Nearly every sample came with metadata listing a de-identified subject ID, COVID-19 status, age in years and sex. Where HLA class I and class II types were available, the types were taken from metadata supplied by the sample provider, not from assay-based typing. The full study reports these points: The amount of clinical and demographic metadata varied by source and participant and was provided uncurated.

CDR3 length: 15 amino acids, cysteine to phenylalanine. CDR3 DNA is the only sequence kept; it has 45 bases, read in frame from the first base. CDR1 and CDR2 are drawn from the germline V gene: LGHNA, YNFKEQ. V ends up 7 bases short and J 10 bases short, with an unmatched junction base count of 15. TCRbeta CDR3 regions were amplified from genomic DNA using the immunoSEQ Assay, a bias-controlled multiplex PCR. In the source study's methods: Nucleated cell counts per sample were estimated from amplification of reference gene primers within the assay. To quantify the absolute abundance of each unique TCRbeta CDR3 rearrangement, sequence reads were collapsed and filtered. For each sample, productive Simpson clonality was calculated as the square root of Simpson's diversity index across productive rearrangements. Here the immuneACCESS table is served through TCRdb, limited to in-frame sequences with V and J called. Missing clones are a known gap in these copies; in checked studies unresolved V genes cover under half, and the rest lacks a known reason. V and J calls and clone size come straight from that table; D and trimming were deduced from the DNA. The sample table shows 40,000 to 50,000 clones, and around 89% are seen once. The ten largest clonotypes hold around 6.2% of the sample.

Collaborating institutions collected whole blood in K2EDTA tubes following their own protocols. For TCRbeta analysis, collaborators shipped samples in one of three forms: frozen whole blood, isolated PBMCs, or DNA extracted from either of those sample types. The receptor was isolated from a human donor in a cohort sampled during active COVID-19. The sequence joins TRBV4-2 to TRBJ2-1; TRBD2 matches 8 bases in the middle. What was sequenced was peripheral blood. The nucleotide sequence is given as TGTGCCAGCACCCTTACTAGCGGCCCGGAGGGGGAGCAGTTCTTC. The translation is CASTLTSGPEGEQFF.